This is a list of T cell receptor beta chains from one sample in a study of blood T cell repertoires in COVID-19. The method was immunoSEQ multiplex PCR; TCRdb's version includes in-frame clones alone and lacks a portion of them. The sample carries some 190,000 clones, around 82% recorded once. What was sequenced was peripheral blood. The source is a man older than 75 with COVID-19, enrolled during active disease. Each CDR3 is given with its conserved first and last residue. D genes are given only for firm matches. Only some rows state a clone size, as once, few, many or a class for expanded clones.

clone size	V gene	D gene	J gene	CDR3 DNA	CDR3 protein
once	TRBV5-1	.	TRBJ2-2	TGCGCCAGCAGCGGATCAGGGGACGGCACCGGGGAGCTGTTTTTT	CASSGSGDGTGELFF
once	TRBV6-5	.	TRBJ1-2	TGTGCCAGCAGCCCCGCTAATAACTATGGCTACACCTTC	CASSPANNYGYTF
.	TRBV14	TRBD1	TRBJ1-5	TGTGCCAGCAGCCTTCCGGGACAGGGGCTTCATCAGCCCCAGCATTTT	CASSLPGQGLHQPQHF
.	TRBV19	TRBD2	TRBJ2-5	TGTGCCAGTAGTGAGGGTTTGCGGGAGGCCCAGTACTTC	CASSEGLREAQYF
.	TRBV3-1/TRBV3-2	.	TRBJ2-7	TGTGCCAGCAGCCCCGGGGGACTTACCTACGAGCAGTACTTC	CASSPGGLTYEQYF
.	TRBV5-6	TRBD2	TRBJ2-2	TGTGCCAGCAGCAAAGCGGGGGTAAACACCGGGGAGCTGTTTTTT	CASSKAGVNTGELFF
.	TRBV5-1	.	TRBJ2-1	TGCGCCAGCAGCCCCGGCAGGGGCACCTACAATGAGCAGTTCTTC	CASSPGRGTYNEQFF
.	TRBV7-9	TRBD1	TRBJ2-5	TGTGCCAGCAGCTACTCCCGACAGGGGGGCGAGACCCAGTACTTC	CASSYSRQGGETQYF
once	TRBV5-4	.	TRBJ1-1	TGTGCCAGCAGCTTGTTTCAGGGAACTGAAGCTTTCTTT	CASSLFQGTEAFF
many	TRBV7-2	.	TRBJ1-6	TGTGCCAGCAGCTTAGTTGGCGGGGACCATTCACCCCTCCACTTT	CASSLVGGDHSPLHF
.	TRBV29-1	TRBD2	TRBJ2-5	TGCAGCGTTCGCACTACTAGCGGGGGGCCGCGGGAGACCCAGTACTTC	CSVRTTSGGPRETQYF
.	TRBV5-6	.	TRBJ1-5	TGTGCCAGCAGCCTCGGGACACTTAATCAGCCCCAGCATTTT	CASSLGTLNQPQHF
.	TRBV7-2	.	TRBJ2-7	TGTGCCAGCAGCTTAGAGGGCGGGGTTCACCCCTACGAGCAGTACTTC	CASSLEGGVHPYEQYF
once	TRBV5-1	TRBD2	TRBJ2-7	TGCGCCAGCAGCTTGGCTCTAGCGGGGGGCGACGAGCAGTACTTC	CASSLALAGGDEQYF
.	TRBV6-2/TRBV6-3	.	TRBJ1-1	TGTGCCAGCAGTTACCAGGTTGAAGCTTTCTTT	CASSYQVEAFF
.	TRBV27	TRBD1	TRBJ2-6	TGTGCCAGCAGTTTATCGGGACAGCTCTACTCTGGGGCCAACGTCCTGACTTTC	CASSLSGQLYSGANVLTF
.	TRBV19	.	TRBJ1-1	TGTGCCAGTAGCAGAAGGGGTCGGAACACTGAAGCTTTCTTT	CASSRRGRNTEAFF
.	TRBV5-1	.	TRBJ2-6	TGCGCCAGCAGCTTATCCTATAAGGGGGCCAACGTCCTGACTTTC	CASSLSYKGANVLTF
.	TRBV7-8	.	TRBJ2-3	TGTGCCAGCAGTTCTCTAGCGATAAACCCAGATACGCAGTATTTT	CASSSLAINPDTQYF
.	TRBV5-8	.	TRBJ1-2	TGTGCCAGCAGCTTGCGGTCGGGGGTCTATGGCTACACCTTC	CASSLRSGVYGYTF
.	TRBV29-1	TRBD1	TRBJ1-6	TGCAGCGTCGCCTATGGGACAGGGAATTCACCCCTCCACTTT	CSVAYGTGNSPLHF
.	TRBV3-1/TRBV3-2	.	TRBJ2-1	TGTGCCAGCAGCCAAAGGAGGGGGGGGCAGAATGAGCAGTTCTTC	CASSQRRGGQNEQFF
once	TRBV2	.	TRBJ1-4	TGTGCCAGCAGTGAAAACACAGGGTCCCAAAAACTGTTTTTT	CASSENTGSQKLFF
.	TRBV28	.	TRBJ2-2	TGTGCCAGCAGTCCCCCGTTGGGCCCCGGGGAGCTGTTTTTT	CASSPPLGPGELFF
.	TRBV10-2	TRBD1	TRBJ1-5	TGCGCCAGCAGTGAGTCCCGGTTGCAGGGGGATTTGGTTCAGCCCCAGCATTTT	CASSESRLQGDLVQPQHF
.	TRBV5-1	TRBD1	TRBJ1-1	TGCGCCAGCAGCTTAACCGGGACAGGGAACACTGAAGCTTTCTTT	CASSLTGTGNTEAFF
.	TRBV5-1	.	TRBJ2-7	TGCGCCAGCAGCAACCAAGGGGCCTGGCGCGAGCAGTACTTC	CASSNQGAWREQYF
.	TRBV7-8	TRBD1	TRBJ2-3	TGTGCCAGCAGCTCAAACTACAGGGGGCAGTCAGATACGCAGTATTTT	CASSSNYRGQSDTQYF
.	TRBV15	TRBD1	TRBJ2-7	TGTGCCACCAGCAGAGGCACACCGGGACAGGGGGTTTACGAGCAGTACTTC	CATSRGTPGQGVYEQYF
.	TRBV4-3	.	TRBJ2-2	TGCGCCAGCAGCCAAGATCAATGGAGGGGTTGGGTCACCGGGGAGCTGTTTTTT	CASSQDQWRGWVTGELFF
.	TRBV4-2	TRBD1	TRBJ1-2	TGTGCCAGCAGCCCGAGTACCGGGACAGGGTATGGCTACACCTTC	CASSPSTGTGYGYTF
.	TRBV5-1	TRBD1	TRBJ1-2	TGCGCCAGCAGCTTGGCCGTTCCTGACAGGGATATTTGCACCTTC	CASSLAVPDRDICTF
.	TRBV28	.	TRBJ1-4	TGTGCCAGCAGTCTTTCCCCCAGGCTGAGTAATGAAAAACTGTTTTTT	CASSLSPRLSNEKLFF
.	TRBV19	.	TRBJ1-2	TGTGCCAGTAGTATTTGGGGGCGCGGAAACTATGGCTACACCTTC	CASSIWGRGNYGYTF
.	TRBV18	TRBD1	TRBJ1-2	TGTGCCAGCTCACCTGGGACAGGTGGTGGCTACACCTTC	CASSPGTGGGYTF
.	TRBV6-4	.	TRBJ2-1	TGTGCCAGCAGTGACTCCTGGGGGCCCTACAATGAGCAGTTCTTC	CASSDSWGPYNEQFF
once	TRBV27	TRBD2	TRBJ2-1	TGTGCCAGCAGTCCGGAGCGGGGGTCCTACAATGAGCAGTTCTTC	CASSPERGSYNEQFF
.	TRBV13	.	TRBJ1-2	TGTGCCAGCAGCCCCCACGGGAACAGCCGGATCTATGGCTACACCTTC	CASSPHGNSRIYGYTF
.	TRBV6-5	TRBD1	TRBJ1-5	TGTGCCAGCAGAGACCGGGACAGGCCCGGTCAGCCCCAGCATTTT	CASRDRDRPGQPQHF
few	TRBV5-5	.	TRBJ1-1	TGTGCCAGCAGCTTGACAGCCATGAACACTGAAGCTTTCTTT	CASSLTAMNTEAFF